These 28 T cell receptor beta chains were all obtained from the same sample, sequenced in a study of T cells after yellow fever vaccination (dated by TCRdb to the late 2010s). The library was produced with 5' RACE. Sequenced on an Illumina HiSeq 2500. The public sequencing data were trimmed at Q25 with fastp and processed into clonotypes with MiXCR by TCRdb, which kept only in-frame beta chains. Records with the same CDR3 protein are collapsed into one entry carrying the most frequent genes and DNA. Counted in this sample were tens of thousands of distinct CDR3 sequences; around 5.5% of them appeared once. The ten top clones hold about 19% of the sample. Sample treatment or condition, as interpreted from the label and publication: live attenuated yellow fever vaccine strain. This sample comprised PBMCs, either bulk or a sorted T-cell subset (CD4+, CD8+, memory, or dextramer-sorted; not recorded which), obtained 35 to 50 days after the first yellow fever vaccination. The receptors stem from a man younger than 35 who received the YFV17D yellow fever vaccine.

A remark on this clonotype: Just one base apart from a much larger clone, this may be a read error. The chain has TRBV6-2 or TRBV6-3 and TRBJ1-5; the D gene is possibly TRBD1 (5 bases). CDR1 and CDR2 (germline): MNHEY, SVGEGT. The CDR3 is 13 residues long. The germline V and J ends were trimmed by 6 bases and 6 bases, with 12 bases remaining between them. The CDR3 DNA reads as TGTGCCAGCAGCCAGGGAGAGCGTCAGCCCCAGCATTTT. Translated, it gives CASSQGERQPQHF.

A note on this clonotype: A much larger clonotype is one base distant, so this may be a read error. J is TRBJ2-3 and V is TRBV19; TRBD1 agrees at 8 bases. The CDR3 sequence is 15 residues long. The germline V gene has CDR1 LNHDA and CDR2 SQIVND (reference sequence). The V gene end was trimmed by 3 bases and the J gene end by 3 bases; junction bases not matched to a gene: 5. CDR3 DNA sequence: TGTGCCAGTAGTATTTCAGGGGGCCTTACAGATACGCAGTATTTT. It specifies CASSISGGLTDTQYF.

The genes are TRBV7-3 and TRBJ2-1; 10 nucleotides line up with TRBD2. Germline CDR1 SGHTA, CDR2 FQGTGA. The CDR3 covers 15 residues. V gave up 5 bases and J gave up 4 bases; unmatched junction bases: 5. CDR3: CASSATSGEYNEQFF. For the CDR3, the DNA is TGTGCCAGCAGCGCCACTAGCGGGGAGTACAATGAGCAGTTCTTC.

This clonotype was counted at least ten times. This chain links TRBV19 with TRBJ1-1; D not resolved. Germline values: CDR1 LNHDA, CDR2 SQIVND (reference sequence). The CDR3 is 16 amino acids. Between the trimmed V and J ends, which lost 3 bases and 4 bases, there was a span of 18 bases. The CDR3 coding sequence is TGTGCCAGTAGTATTGGGTTGAGCGCCCCGGCCACTGAAGCTTTCTTT. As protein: CASSIGLSAPATEAFF.

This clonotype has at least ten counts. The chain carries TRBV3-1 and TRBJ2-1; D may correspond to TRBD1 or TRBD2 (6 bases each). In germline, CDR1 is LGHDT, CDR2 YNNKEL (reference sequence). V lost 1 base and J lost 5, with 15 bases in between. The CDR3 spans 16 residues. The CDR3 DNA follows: TGTGCCAGCAGCCAAGCGGGGGAGGACAGAAACAATGAGCAGTTCTTC. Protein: CASSQAGEDRNNEQFF.

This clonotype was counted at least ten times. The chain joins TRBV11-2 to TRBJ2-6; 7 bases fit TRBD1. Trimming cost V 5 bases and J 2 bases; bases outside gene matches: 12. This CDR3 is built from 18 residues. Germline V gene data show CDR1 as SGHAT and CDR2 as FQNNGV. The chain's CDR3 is CASSLSTGPSAGANVLTF. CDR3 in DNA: TGTGCCAGCAGCCTTTCGACAGGGCCATCCGCTGGGGCCAACGTCCTGACTTTC.

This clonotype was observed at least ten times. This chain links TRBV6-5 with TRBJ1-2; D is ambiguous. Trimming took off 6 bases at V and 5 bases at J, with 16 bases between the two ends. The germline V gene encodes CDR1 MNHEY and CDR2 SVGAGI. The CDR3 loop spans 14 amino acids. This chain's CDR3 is CASSDSGIWYGYTF. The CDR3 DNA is TGTGCCAGCAGCGACTCGGGGATCTGGTATGGCTACACCTTC.

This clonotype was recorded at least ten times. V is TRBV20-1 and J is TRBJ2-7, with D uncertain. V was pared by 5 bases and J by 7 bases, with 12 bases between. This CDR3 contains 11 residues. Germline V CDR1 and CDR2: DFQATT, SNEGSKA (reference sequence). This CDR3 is CSALDLREQYF. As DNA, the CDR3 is TGCAGTGCTCTAGATTTGCGAGAGCAGTACTTC.

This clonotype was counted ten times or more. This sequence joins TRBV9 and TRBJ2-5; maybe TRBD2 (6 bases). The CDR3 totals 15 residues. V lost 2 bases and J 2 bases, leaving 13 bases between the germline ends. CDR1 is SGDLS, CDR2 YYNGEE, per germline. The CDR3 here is CASSVFGTSQETQYF. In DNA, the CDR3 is TGTGCCAGCAGCGTCTTCGGGACTTCTCAAGAGACCCAGTACTTC.

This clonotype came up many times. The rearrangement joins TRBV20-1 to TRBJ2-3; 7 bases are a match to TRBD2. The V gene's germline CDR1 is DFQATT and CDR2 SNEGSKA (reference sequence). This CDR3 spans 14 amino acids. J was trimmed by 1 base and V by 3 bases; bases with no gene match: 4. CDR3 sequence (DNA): TGCAGTGCTAGCCACACTAGCGGCACAGATACGCAGTATTTT. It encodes CSASHTSGTDTQYF.

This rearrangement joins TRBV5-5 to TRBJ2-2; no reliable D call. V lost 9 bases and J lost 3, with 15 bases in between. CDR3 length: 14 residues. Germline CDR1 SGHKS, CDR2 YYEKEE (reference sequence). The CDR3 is CAINPGLHTGELFF. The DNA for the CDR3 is TGTGCCATCAACCCCGGGCTGCACACCGGGGAGCTGTTTTTT.

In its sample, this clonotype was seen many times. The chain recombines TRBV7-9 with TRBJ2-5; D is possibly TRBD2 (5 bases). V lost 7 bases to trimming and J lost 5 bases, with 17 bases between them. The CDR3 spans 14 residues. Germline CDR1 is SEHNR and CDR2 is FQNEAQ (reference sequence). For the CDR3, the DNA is TGTGCCAGCACCTCAACCGCCAGAGGGGAGACCCAGTACTTC. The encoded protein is CASTSTARGETQYF.

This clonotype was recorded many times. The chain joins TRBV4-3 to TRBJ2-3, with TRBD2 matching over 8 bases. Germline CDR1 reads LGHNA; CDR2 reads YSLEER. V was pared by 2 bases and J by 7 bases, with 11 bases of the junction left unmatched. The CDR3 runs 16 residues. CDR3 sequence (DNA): TGCGCCAGCAGCCAAAGAACACTAGCGGACGGAAATACGCAGTATTTT. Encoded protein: CASSQRTLADGNTQYF.

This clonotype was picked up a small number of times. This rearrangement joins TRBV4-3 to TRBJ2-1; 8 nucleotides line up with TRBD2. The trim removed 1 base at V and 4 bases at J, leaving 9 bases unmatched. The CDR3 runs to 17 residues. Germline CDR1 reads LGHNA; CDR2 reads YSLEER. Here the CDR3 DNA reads TGCGCCAGCAGCCAAGGAGCGGGAGCGGGGGCTTACAATGAGCAGTTCTTC. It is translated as CASSQGAGAGAYNEQFF.

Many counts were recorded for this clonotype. CDR3 residues: CASSFTGISGYTF. CDR3 in DNA: TGTGCCAGCAGTTTTACCGGTATCAGTGGCTACACCTTC. The rearrangement uses TRBV12-3 or TRBV12-4 and TRBJ1-2; D uncertain. The CDR3 spans 13 residues. Deletions cut 3 bases from V and 7 bases from J, with 12 bases between.

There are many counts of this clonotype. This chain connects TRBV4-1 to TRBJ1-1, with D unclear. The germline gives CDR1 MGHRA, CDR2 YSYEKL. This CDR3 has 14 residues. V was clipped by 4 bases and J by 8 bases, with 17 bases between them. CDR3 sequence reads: CASSLLLGSEEAFF. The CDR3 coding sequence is TGCGCCAGCAGCCTACTACTTGGGTCAGAAGAAGCTTTCTTT.

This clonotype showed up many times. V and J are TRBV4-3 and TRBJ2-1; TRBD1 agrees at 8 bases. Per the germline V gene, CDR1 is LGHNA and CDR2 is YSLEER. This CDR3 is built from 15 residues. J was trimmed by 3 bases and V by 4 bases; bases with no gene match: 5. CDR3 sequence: CASSRIGQGYNEQFF. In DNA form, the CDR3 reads TGCGCCAGCAGCCGCATCGGACAGGGCTACAATGAGCAGTTCTTC.

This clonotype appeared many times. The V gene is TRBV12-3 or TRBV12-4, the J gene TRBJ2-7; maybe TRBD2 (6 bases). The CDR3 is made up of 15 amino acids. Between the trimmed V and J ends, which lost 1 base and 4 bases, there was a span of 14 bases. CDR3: CASSLEAGGGYEQYV. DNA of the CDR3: TGTGCCAGCAGTTTAGAGGCCGGGGGTGGGTACGAGCAGTACGTC.

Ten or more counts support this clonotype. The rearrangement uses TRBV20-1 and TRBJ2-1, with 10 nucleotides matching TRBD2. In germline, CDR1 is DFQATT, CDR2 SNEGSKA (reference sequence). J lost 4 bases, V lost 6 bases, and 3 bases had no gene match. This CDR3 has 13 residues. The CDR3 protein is CSAASGGYNEQFF. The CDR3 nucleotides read TGCAGTGCCGCTAGCGGGGGATACAATGAGCAGTTCTTC.

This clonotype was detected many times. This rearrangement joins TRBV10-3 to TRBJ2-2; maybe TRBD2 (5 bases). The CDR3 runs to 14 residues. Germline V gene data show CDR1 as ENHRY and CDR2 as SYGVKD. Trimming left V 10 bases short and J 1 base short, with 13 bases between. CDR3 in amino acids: CATWTSMNTGELFF. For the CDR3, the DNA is TGTGCCACCTGGACTTCTATGAACACCGGGGAGCTGTTTTTT.

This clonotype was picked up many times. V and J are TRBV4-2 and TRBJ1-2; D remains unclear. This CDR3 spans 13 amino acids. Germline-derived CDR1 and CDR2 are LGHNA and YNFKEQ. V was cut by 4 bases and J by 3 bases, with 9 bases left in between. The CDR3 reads CASSLKGDYGYTF. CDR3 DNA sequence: TGTGCCAGCAGCCTTAAGGGAGACTATGGCTACACCTTC.

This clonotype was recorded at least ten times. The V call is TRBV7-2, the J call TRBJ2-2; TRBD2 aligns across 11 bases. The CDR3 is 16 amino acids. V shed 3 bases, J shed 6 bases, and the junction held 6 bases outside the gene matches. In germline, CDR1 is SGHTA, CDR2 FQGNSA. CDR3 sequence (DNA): TGTGCCAGCAGCTTTAGCGGGGGGGCGGTCCCCGGGGAGCTGTTTTTT. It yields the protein CASSFSGGAVPGELFF.

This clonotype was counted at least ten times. The DNA for the CDR3 is TGTGCCAGCAGCCGGGACGGCCTCTACGAGCAGTACGTC. Protein: CASSRDGLYEQYV. V is TRBV6-2 or TRBV6-3 and J is TRBJ2-7, with D perhaps matching TRBD1 or TRBD2 (5 bases each). The CDR3 extends over 13 amino acids. Germline CDR1 and CDR2: MNHEY and SVGEGT. Trimming removed 6 bases from V and 3 bases from J, with 12 bases in between.

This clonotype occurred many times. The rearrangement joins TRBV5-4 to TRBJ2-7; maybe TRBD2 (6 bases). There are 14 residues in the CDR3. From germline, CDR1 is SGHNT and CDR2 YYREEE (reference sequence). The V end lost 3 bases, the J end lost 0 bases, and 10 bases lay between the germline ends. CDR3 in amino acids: CASSYPGSSYEQYV. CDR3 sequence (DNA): TGTGCCAGCAGCTATCCCGGGAGCTCCTACGAGCAGTACGTC.

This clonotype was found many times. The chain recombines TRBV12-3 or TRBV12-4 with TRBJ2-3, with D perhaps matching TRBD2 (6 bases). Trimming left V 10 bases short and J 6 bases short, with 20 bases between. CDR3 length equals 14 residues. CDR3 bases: TGTGCCATTCGGCAGGGACTTCCAGGGGATACGCAGTATTTT. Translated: CAIRQGLPGDTQYF.

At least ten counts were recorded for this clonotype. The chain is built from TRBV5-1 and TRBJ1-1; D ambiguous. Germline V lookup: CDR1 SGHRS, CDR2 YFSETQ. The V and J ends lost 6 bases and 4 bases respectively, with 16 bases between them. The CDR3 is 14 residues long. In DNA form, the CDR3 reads TGCGCCAGCAAAACAGAGTCTATTTCCACTGAAGCTTTCTTT. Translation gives CASKTESISTEAFF.

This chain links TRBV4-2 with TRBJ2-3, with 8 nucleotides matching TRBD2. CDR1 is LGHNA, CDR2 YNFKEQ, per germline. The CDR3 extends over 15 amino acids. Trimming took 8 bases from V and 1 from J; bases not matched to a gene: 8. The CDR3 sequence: CASQDRAGGTDTQYF. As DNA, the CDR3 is TGTGCCAGCCAAGATCGAGCGGGGGGCACAGATACGCAGTATTTT.

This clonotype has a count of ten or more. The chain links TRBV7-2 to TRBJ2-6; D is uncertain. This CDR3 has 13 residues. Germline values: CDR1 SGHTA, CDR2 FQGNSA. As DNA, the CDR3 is TGTGGGGCGAGATTCGCTGGGGCCAACGTCCTGACTTTC. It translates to CGARFAGANVLTF. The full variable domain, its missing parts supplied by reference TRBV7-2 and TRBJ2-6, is GAGVSQSPSNKVTEKGKDVELRCDPISGHTALYWYRQSLGQGLEFLIYFQGNSAPDKSGLPSDRFSAERTGGSVSTLTIQRTQQEDSAVYLCGARFAGANVLTFGAGSRLTVL.